Sequencing of this T cell receptor beta chain was carried out in a study of T-cell reconstitution after alpha-beta-depleted transplantation in children. This clonotype was counted ten times or more. TCRbeta library construction was performed incorporating unique molecular identifiers. TCRdb reprocessed the PCR reads via MiXCR and lists one record per CDR3 protein. The sample has approximately 100,000 distinct CDR3 sequences, roughly an eighth seen once. CDR3 length: 14 residues. Germline CDR1 and CDR2: MGHRA and YSYEKL. Trimming cost V 1 base and J 1 base, with 8 bases left between them. This chain joins TRBV4-1 and TRBJ2-7; D perhaps matches TRBD2 (5 bases). The clonotype comes from a human donor who donated a stem cell graft to a child with inherited bone marrow failure. Sequenced here: PBMCs from the stem cell graft donor, sampled from the stem cell graft. Written as DNA, the CDR3 is TGCGCCAGCAGCCAAGTACGGGAATCCTACGAGCAGTACTTC. Translated: CASSQVRESYEQYF.